This entry features one T cell receptor (beta chain) sequence. Antigen unknown. Libraries were prepared by immunoSEQ multiplex PCR; TCRdb keeps only in-frame clonotypes and omits some of them. The table records nearly 95,000 clones, under 95% of them present only once. This record belongs to a study of Tregs in tolerant kidney transplant recipients. The study's findings and limits: Antigen-driven expansion was suggested because donor-specific Tregs expanded more than all Tregs in tolerant patients. The small number of patients limits these findings pending further validation. Nucleotide sequences could not be compared across some patients' samples due to primer changes.

Trimming cost V 3 bases and J 5 bases; bases outside gene matches: 7. CDR3 size: 15 residues. In germline, CDR1 is LGHNA, CDR2 YSLEER. This TCR came from a human donor who received a combined kidney and bone marrow transplant. The rearrangement uses TRBV4-3 and TRBJ1-2; 9 bases align to TRBD1. The sample was CD4+ T cells from blood, taken before the transplant. CDR3 sequence reads: CASSHGQGYRYGYTF. DNA for the CDR3: TGCGCCAGCAGCCACGGACAGGGGTATAGGTATGGCTACACCTTC.